These 20 T cell receptor beta chains originate from one sample sequenced in a study of blood T cell repertoires in COVID-19. Sequencing was performed with immunoSEQ multiplex PCR; in TCRdb, only in-frame clones are kept and a portion is missing. The table records 150,000 or so clones, approximately 91% of them present only once. Sequenced material: peripheral blood. These receptors were taken from a man younger than 35 with acute or convalescent COVID-19.

In this sample, this clone turned up once. V and J are TRBV9 and TRBJ2-3, with TRBD1 matching 7 bases. The CDR3 covers 17 residues. Germline V gene sequence: CDR1 SGDLS, CDR2 YYNGEE. Trimming removed 4 bases from V and 0 bases from J; junction bases left unmatched: 11. CDR3 sequence: CASSPGTALTSTDTQYF. The CDR3 DNA follows: TGTGCCAGCAGCCCAGGGACAGCCCTTACTAGCACAGATACGCAGTATTTT.

Turning to this clone: Other DNA sequences from this sample encode an identical CDR3 as well. V gene TRBV5-1 combines with J gene TRBJ1-2; D remains unclear. V lost 0 bases to trimming and J lost 5 bases, with 5 bases between them. This CDR3 has 12 residues. Looked up from germline, CDR1 is SGHRS and CDR2 is YFSETQ. CDR3 nucleotide sequence: TGCGCCAGCAGCTTGGATAATTATGGCTACACCTTC. Translated: CASSLDNYGYTF.

CDR3 loop: CASSIALISGNTIYF. CDR3 DNA: TGTGCCAGTAGTATAGCACTGATCTCTGGAAACACCATATATTTT. This chain uses TRBV19 with TRBJ1-3; D not certain. The CDR3 runs to 15 residues. CDR1 and CDR2 (germline): LNHDA, SQIVND (reference sequence). Between the trimmed V and J ends, which lost 1 base and 0 bases, there was a span of 7 bases.

The chain is built from TRBV27 and TRBJ1-2; 7 nucleotides line up with TRBD1. This CDR3 region has 15 residues. Per the germline V gene, CDR1 is MNHEY and CDR2 is SMNVEV (reference sequence). V shed 6 bases, J shed 8 bases, and the junction held 15 bases outside the gene matches. The CDR3 DNA reads TGTGCCAGCAGACTTACTAACGACAGGGTGAGAGGCTACACCTTC. Translation: CASRLTNDRVRGYTF.

This clone has just a few counts. V is TRBV21-1 and J is TRBJ1-6; the tabulated D call, TRBD1, remains unverified against the DNA. TRBV21-1 is termed a pseudogene. This CDR3 spans 13 amino acids. The CDR3 nucleotides are TGTGCCAGCCACTACAGGGTGGGATCACCCCTCCACTTT. Its translation: CASHYRVGSPLHF.

V usage is TRBV6-5 and J usage is TRBJ2-7, with D perhaps TRBD1 (5 bases). There are 14 residues in the CDR3. Germline CDR1 MNHEY, CDR2 SVGAGI. Deletions cut 7 bases from V and 3 bases from J, with 16 bases between. CDR3 DNA: TGTGCCAGCAATACGGCAGGGCCACTCTACGAGCAGTACTTC. Protein sequence: CASNTAGPLYEQYF.

The chain employs TRBV18 and TRBJ1-1, with 7 bases identical to TRBD1. The CDR3 covers 16 residues. Germline V gene data show CDR1 as KGHSH and CDR2 as LQKENI. V lost 5 bases to trimming and J lost 1 base; unmatched junction nucleotides: 10. This CDR3 reads CASSSIRDRTNTEAFF. CDR3 nucleotide sequence: TGTGCCAGCTCATCGATCCGGGACAGAACGAACACTGAAGCTTTCTTT.

The gene calls are TRBV19 and TRBJ1-1, with D maybe TRBD1 (6 bases). V lost 7 bases and J lost 2, with 23 bases in between. The CDR3 totals 17 residues. Germline V CDR1 and CDR2: LNHDA, SQIVND (reference sequence). The CDR3 reads CASTTSSGRGYNTEAFF. For the CDR3, the DNA is TGTGCCAGTACCACCTCATCGGGCAGGGGCTATAACACTGAAGCTTTCTTT.

This sequence joins TRBV4-1 and TRBJ1-1; TRBD1 is a possible D gene (5 bases). V lost 0 bases and J lost 5, with 19 bases in between. The CDR3 is 17 residues long. Germline loops: CDR1 MGHRA, CDR2 YSYEKL. The CDR3 sequence: CASSQDRETGSETEAFF. The DNA for the CDR3 is TGCGCCAGCAGCCAAGATCGTGAAACAGGAAGCGAAACTGAAGCTTTCTTT.

The chain employs TRBV5-1 and TRBJ2-7; D gene ambiguous. The CDR3 loop spans 12 amino acids. The germline gives CDR1 SGHRS, CDR2 YFSETQ. The V gene lost 0 bases and the J gene lost 6 bases, with 7 bases spanning the gap. The CDR3 sequence is CASSLDEIEQYF. In DNA form, the CDR3 reads TGCGCCAGCAGCTTGGATGAGATCGAGCAGTACTTC.

CDR3 DNA sequence: TGTGCCAGCAGCTCCTTAAGGGACACCTATGGCTACACCTTC. Its protein is CASSSLRDTYGYTF. The chain joins TRBV11-2 to TRBJ1-2; a weak D match, TRBD1 (6 bases). CDR3 size: 14 residues. The germline V gene has CDR1 SGHAT and CDR2 FQNNGV. Between the trimmed V and J ends, which lost 4 bases and 4 bases, there was a span of 13 bases.

The CDR3, as DNA: TGCGCCAGCAGCTTGGGTCCCGTAAGCGGGGGGGCCACAGATACGCAGTATTTT. It yields the protein CASSLGPVSGGATDTQYF. The genes are TRBV5-1 and TRBJ2-3; 10 bases map to TRBD2. J gave up 2 bases and V 0 bases, and 9 bases lay outside the gene matches. The V gene's germline CDR1 is SGHRS and CDR2 YFSETQ. The CDR3 consists of 18 residues.

The rearrangement links TRBV29-1 to TRBJ1-1; a weak D match, TRBD1 (6 bases). CDR3 size: 14 residues. V was shortened by 6 bases and J by 2 bases, with 16 bases between the two germline ends. Germline CDR1 SQVTM, CDR2 ANQGSEA. The CDR3 here is CSVFWPGENTEAFF. The CDR3 DNA follows: TGCAGCGTCTTTTGGCCAGGGGAAAACACTGAAGCTTTCTTT. The full variable domain, its missing parts supplied by reference TRBV29-1 and TRBJ1-1, is SAVISQKPSRDICQRGTSLTIQCQVDSQVTMMFWYRQQPGQSLTLIATANQGSEATYESGFVIDKFPISRPNLTFSTLTVSNMSPEDSSIYLCSVFWPGENTEAFFGQGTRLTVV.

The chain links TRBV15 to TRBJ2-5; 8 bases line up with TRBD1. The CDR3 loop spans 16 amino acids. With 0 bases clipped from V and 5 bases from J, the junction kept 8 bases outside the gene matches. In germline, CDR1 is LNHNV, CDR2 YYDKDF (reference sequence). CDR3 sequence reads: CATSRDRDRLGETQYF. In DNA, the CDR3 is TGTGCCACCAGCAGAGACCGGGACAGGCTAGGGGAGACCCAGTACTTC.

The CDR3 DNA reads as TGTGCCAGCAGCCCGGGGACAGGGGTTATGAACACTGAAGCTTTCTTT. This sequence encodes CASSPGTGVMNTEAFF. The genes are TRBV13 and TRBJ1-1; 10 bases are a match to TRBD1. This CDR3 has 16 residues. After removal of 5 bases from V and 0 bases from J, the junction contained 6 bases not matched to a gene. Germline CDR1 reads PRHDT; CDR2 reads FYEKMQ (reference sequence).

V is TRBV7-9 and J is TRBJ1-1, with D possibly being TRBD1 (6 bases). The CDR3 is 14 amino acids. CDR1 SEHNR and CDR2 FQNEAQ come from the germline V gene (reference sequence). V lost 6 bases and J 3 bases, leaving 14 bases between the germline ends. The CDR3 reads CASSLQGGYTEAFF. The CDR3 DNA is TGTGCCAGCAGTTTACAGGGAGGGTACACTGAAGCTTTCTTT. The variable domain in full, completed from reference TRBV7-9 and TRBJ1-1, reads DTGVSQNPRHKITKRGQNVTFRCDPISEHNRLYWYRQTLGQGPEFLTYFQNEAQLEKSRLLSDRFSAERPKGSFSTLEIQRTEQGDSAMYLCASSLQGGYTEAFFGQGTRLTVV.

The chain couples TRBV27 to TRBJ2-2; 9 bases line up with TRBD2. This CDR3 has 13 residues. V lost 7 bases and J lost 7; bases outside the gene matches: 4. Germline CDR1 and CDR2: MNHEY and SMNVEV (reference sequence). Written as DNA, the CDR3 is TGTGCCAGCACCCCTAGCGGGATCGGGGAGCTGTTTTTT. It yields the protein CASTPSGIGELFF.

This sequence joins TRBV23-1 and TRBJ1-1; D gene uncertain. TRBV23-1 is reported as an ORF; its role is uncertain. The CDR3 loop spans 14 amino acids. V lost 0 bases to trimming and J lost 5 bases, with 10 bases between them. DNA of the CDR3: TGCGCCAGCAGTCAATCAAAGGGAGGGACTGAAGCTTTCTTT. Amino acids: CASSQSKGGTEAFF.

In this sample, this clone turned up once. The chain carries TRBV6-5 and TRBJ2-2; 7 bases agree with TRBD2. Germline values: CDR1 MNHEY, CDR2 SVGAGI. The ends lost 5 bases at V and 3 bases at J; junction bases unmatched: 3. The CDR3 runs 14 residues. The CDR3 loop is CASSRLAYTGELFF. Here the CDR3 DNA reads TGTGCCAGCAGTCGACTAGCATACACCGGGGAGCTGTTTTTT.

The chain combines TRBV5-1 with TRBJ2-5, with TRBD2 identical over 13 bases. Germline loops: CDR1 SGHRS, CDR2 YFSETQ. The CDR3 has 18 residues. J lost 1 base, V lost 4 bases, and 10 bases had no gene match. The CDR3 here is CASSPGTSGILFQETQYF. The CDR3 nucleotides are TGCGCCAGCAGCCCGGGGACTAGCGGGATCCTATTCCAAGAGACCCAGTACTTC.